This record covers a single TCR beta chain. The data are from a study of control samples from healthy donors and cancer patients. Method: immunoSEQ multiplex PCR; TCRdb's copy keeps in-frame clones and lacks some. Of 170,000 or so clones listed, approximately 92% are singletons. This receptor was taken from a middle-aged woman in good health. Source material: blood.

The CDR3 region is CASSSRGDTQYF. DNA for the CDR3: TGTGCCAGCAGTTCCAGGGGAGATACGCAGTATTTT. The chain joins TRBV6-5 to TRBJ2-3, with D perhaps TRBD1 (6 bases). CDR3 size: 12 residues. V was trimmed by 4 bases and J by 5 bases, leaving 7 bases between them. Per the germline V gene, CDR1 is MNHEY and CDR2 is SVGAGI.